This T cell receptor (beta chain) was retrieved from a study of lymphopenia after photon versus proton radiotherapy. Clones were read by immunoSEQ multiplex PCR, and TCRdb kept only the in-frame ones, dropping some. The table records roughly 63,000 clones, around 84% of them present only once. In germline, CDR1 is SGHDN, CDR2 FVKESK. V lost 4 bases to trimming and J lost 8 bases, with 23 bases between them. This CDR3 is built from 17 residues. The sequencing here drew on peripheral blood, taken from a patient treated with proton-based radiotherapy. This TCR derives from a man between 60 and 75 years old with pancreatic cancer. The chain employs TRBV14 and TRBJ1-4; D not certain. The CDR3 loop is CASSPGRSRTPEEKLFF. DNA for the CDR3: TGTGCCAGCAGCCCCGGACGATCAAGAACCCCCGAGGAAAAACTGTTTTTT.